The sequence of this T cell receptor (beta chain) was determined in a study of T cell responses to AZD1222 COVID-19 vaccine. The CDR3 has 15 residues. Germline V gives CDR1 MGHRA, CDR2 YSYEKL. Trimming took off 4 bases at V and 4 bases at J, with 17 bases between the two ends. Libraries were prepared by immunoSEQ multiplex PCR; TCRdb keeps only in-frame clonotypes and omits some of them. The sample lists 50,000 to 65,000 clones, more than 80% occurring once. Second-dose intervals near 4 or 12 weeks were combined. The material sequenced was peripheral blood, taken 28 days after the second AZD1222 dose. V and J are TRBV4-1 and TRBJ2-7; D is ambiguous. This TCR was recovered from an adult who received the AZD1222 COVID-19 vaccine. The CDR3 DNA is TGCGCCAGCAGCCTTAACTCCGGGTCGCTATACGAGCAGTACTTC. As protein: CASSLNSGSLYEQYF.